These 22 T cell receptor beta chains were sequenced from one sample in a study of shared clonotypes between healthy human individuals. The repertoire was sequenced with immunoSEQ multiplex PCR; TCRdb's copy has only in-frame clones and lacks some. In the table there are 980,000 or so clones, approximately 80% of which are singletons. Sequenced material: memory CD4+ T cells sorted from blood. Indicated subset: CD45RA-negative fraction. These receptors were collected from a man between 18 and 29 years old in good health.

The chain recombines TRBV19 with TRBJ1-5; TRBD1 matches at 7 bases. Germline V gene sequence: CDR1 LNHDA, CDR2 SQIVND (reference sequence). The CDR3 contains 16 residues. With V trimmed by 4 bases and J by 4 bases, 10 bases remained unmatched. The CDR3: CASSRQTGPENQPQHF. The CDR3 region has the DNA TGTGCCAGTAGTAGACAGACAGGGCCAGAGAATCAGCCCCAGCATTTT.

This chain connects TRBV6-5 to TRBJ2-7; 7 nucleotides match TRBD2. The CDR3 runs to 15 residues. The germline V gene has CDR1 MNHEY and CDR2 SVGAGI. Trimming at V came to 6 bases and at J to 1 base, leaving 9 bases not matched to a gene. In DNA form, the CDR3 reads TGTGCCAGCAGGACTGGGGGGAGGGATTCCTACGAGCAGTACTTC. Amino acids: CASRTGGRDSYEQYF.

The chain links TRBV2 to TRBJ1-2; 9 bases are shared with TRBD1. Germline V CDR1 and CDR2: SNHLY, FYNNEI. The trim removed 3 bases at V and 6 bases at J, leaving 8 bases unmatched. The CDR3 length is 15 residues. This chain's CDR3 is CASSDVGQGPHGYTF. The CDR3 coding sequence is TGTGCCAGCAGTGATGTGGGACAGGGCCCCCATGGCTACACCTTC.

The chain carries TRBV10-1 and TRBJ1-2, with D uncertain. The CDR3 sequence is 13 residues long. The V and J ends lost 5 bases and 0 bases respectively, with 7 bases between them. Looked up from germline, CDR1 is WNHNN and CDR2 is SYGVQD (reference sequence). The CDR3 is CASSSSPNYGYTF. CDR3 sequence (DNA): TGCGCCAGCAGTAGTTCCCCTAACTATGGCTACACCTTC.

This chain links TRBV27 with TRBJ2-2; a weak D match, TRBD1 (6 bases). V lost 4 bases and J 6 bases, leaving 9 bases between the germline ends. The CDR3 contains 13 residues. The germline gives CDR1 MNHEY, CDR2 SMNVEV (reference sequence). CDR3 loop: CASSSHRAGELFF. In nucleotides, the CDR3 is TGTGCCAGCAGTTCCCACAGGGCCGGGGAGCTGTTTTTT.

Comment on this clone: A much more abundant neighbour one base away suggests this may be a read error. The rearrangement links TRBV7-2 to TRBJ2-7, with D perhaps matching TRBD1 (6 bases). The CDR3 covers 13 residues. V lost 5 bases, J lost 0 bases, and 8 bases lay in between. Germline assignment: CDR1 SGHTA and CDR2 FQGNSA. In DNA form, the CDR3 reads TGTGCCAGCAGCGGGGACAACTCCTACGAGCAGTACTTC. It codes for CASSGDNSYEQYF.

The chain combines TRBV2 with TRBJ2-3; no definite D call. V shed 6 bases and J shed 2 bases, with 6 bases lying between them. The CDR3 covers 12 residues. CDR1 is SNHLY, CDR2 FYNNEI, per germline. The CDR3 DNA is TGTGCCAGCAGGCGTTCCACAGATACGCAGTATTTT. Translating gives CASRRSTDTQYF.

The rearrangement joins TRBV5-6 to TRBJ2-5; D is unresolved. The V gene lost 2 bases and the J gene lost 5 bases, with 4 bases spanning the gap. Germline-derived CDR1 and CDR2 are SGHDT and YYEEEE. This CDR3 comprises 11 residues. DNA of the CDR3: TGTGCCAGCAGCTTTGCGGAGACCCAGTACTTC. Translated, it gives CASSFAETQYF.

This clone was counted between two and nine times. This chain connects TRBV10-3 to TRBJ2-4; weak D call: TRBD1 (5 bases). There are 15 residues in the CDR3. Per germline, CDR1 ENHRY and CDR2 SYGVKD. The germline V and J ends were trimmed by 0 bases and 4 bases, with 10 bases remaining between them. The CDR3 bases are TGTGCCATCAGTGAGTCGTCGGCAGGGAAAAACATTCAGTACTTC. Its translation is CAISESSAGKNIQYF.

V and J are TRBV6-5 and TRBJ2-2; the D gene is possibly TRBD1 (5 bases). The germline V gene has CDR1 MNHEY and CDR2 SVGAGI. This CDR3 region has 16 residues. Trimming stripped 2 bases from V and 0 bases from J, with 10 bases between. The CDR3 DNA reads TGTGCCAGCAGTTACCTACGGACACCGAACACCGGGGAGCTGTTTTTT. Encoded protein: CASSYLRTPNTGELFF.

The CDR3 loop is CASSYRGQGMYEQYF. As DNA, the CDR3 is TGTGCCAGCAGTTACCGCGGACAGGGGATGTACGAGCAGTACTTC. The rearrangement uses TRBV6-5 and TRBJ2-7; 9 bases agree with TRBD1. This CDR3 spans 15 amino acids. Germline V gene data show CDR1 as MNHEY and CDR2 as SVGAGI. V shed 2 bases and J 4 bases; nucleotides not matched to a gene: 6.

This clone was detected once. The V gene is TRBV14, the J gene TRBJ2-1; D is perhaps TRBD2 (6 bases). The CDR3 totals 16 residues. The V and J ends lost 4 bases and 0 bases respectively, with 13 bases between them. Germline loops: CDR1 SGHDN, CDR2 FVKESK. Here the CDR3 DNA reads TGTGCCAGCAGCCCCTCAGCGGGTAGCTCCTACAATGAGCAGTTCTTC. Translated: CASSPSAGSSYNEQFF.

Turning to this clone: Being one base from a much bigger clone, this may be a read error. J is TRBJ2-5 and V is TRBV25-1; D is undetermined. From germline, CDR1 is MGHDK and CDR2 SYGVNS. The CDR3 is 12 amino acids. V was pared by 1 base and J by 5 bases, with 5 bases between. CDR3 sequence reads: CASSEFGETQYF. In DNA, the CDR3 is TGTGCCAGCAGTGAATTCGGGGAGACCCAGTACTTC.

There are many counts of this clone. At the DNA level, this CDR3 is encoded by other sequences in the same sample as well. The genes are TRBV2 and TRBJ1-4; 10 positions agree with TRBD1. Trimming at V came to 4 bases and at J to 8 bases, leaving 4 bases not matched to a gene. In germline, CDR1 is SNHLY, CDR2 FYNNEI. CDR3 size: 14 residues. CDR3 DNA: TGTGCCAGCAGTGCGGACAGGGGGGACGAAAAACTGTTTTTT. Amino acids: CASSADRGDEKLFF.

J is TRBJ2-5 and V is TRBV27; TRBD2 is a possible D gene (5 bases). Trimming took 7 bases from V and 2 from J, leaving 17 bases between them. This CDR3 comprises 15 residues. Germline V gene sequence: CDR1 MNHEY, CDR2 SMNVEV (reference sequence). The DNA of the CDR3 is TGTGCCAGCAAAAGTACCAGCGGCCTTCAAGAGACCCAGTACTTC. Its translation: CASKSTSGLQETQYF.

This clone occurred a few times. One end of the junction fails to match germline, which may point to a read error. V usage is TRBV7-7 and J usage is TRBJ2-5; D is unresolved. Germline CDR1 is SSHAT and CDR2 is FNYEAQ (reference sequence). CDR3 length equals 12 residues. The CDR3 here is CASSSLRETQYF. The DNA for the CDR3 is TGTGCTAGCAGCTCCCTTCGAGAGACCCAGTACTTC. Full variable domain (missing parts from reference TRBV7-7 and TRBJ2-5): GAGVSQSPRYKVTKRGQDVTLRCDPISSHATLYWYQQALGQGPEFLTYFNYEAQPDKSGLPSDRFSAERPEGSISTLTIQRTEQRDSAMYRCASSSLRETQYFGPGTRLLVL.

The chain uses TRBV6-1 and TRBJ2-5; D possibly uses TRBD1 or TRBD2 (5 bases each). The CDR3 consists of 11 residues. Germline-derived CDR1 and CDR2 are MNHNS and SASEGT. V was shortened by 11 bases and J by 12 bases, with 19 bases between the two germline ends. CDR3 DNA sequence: TGTGCCGCCAGGGTAGGGAGACAAAAGTACTTC. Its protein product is CAARVGRQKYF.

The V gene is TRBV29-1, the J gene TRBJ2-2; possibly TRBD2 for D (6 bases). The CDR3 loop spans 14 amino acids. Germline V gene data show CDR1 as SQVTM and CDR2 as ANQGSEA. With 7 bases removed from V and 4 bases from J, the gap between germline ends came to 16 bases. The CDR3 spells CSAKAGERTGELFF. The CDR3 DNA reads TGCAGCGCTAAAGCGGGCGAGCGCACCGGGGAGCTGTTTTTT.

DNA for the CDR3: TGTGCCAGCAGTCCCCCGCGCCAGGGATACTCCTACAATGAGCAGTTCTTC. Amino acids: CASSPPRQGYSYNEQFF. The V and J genes are TRBV27 and TRBJ2-1; perhaps TRBD1 as D (5 bases). Trimming took 5 bases from V and 0 from J, leaving 17 bases between them. Germline values: CDR1 MNHEY, CDR2 SMNVEV (reference sequence). This CDR3 comprises 17 residues.

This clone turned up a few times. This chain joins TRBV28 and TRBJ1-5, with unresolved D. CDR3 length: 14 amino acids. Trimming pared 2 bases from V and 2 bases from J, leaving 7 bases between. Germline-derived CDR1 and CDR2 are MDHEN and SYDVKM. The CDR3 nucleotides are TGTGCCAGCAGTTTAGAGTACGGCAATCAGCCCCAGCATTTT. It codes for CASSLEYGNQPQHF.

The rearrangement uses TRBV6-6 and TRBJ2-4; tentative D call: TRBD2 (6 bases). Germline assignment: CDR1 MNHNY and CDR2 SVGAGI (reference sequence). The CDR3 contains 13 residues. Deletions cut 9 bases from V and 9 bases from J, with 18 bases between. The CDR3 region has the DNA TGTGCCAGTGGAGGGTTCGGGATGAGCATTCAGTACTTC. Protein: CASGGFGMSIQYF.

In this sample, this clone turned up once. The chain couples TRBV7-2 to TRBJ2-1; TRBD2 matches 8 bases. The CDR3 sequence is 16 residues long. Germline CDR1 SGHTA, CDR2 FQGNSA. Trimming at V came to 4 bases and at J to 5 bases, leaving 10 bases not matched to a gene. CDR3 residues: CASSSRGFSGNNEQFF. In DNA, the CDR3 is TGTGCCAGCAGCTCACGAGGCTTTAGCGGGAACAATGAGCAGTTCTTC.